The clone carrying this T cell receptor beta chain showed up many times. Its target is unknown. The germline V and J ends were trimmed by 5 bases and 10 bases, with 21 bases remaining between them. Germline V gene data show CDR1 as SGHTA and CDR2 as FQGTGA. This CDR3 is 15 amino acids long. TCRdb recomputed calls from the reads with MiXCR, one row per CDR3 protein. In the table there are approximately 770,000 distinct CDR3 sequences, roughly 29% of which are singletons. The sample comes from a study of T cell repertoires in cytomegalovirus infection. Turning to the study itself: Alongside well-studied HLA-B-restricted CMV epitopes, recently identified HLA-C-restricted CMV epitopes were also used. The study, taken as a whole, reports: Dominant in the ex vivo response were TCR beta clonotypes restricted by HLA-C and specific for CMV. The cumulative frequency of public TCR beta families identified carriers of CMV plus the relevant HLA.

The TCR was taken from a human donor in good health (CMV status not recorded). Some clones in this sample may be carry-over from other donors' samples. The V and J genes are TRBV7-3 and TRBJ2-1, with D possibly matching TRBD1 (6 bases). The starting material was cultured CD8+ T cells from PBMCs, obtained from culture after CMV antigen stimulation. The CDR3 bases are TGTGCCAGCAGCCGGTTAGGGACACCCCGAGAGGAGCAGTTCTTC. It encodes CASSRLGTPREEQFF.